These 17 T cell receptor beta chains were all obtained from the same sample, sequenced in a study of T cells expressing NK-cell markers. TCRdb re-called the 5' RACE reads; one entry per CDR3 protein, DNA not given. This listing includes more than 250,000 distinct CDR3 sequences. Sequenced: blood T cells: a sorted CD56 or NKG2C T cell subset, CD4+ or CD8+ T cells, or bulk PBMC T cells (not recorded which). The receptor source for this set is a man between 18 and 29 years old in good health.

The rearrangement links TRBV4-2 to TRBJ2-6; TCRdb's D call of TRBD1 is untestable without DNA. This CDR3 region has 15 residues. From germline, CDR1 is LGHNA and CDR2 YNFKEQ. The CDR3 loop reads CASSQLGAGANVLTF.

The gene calls are TRBV20-1 and TRBJ2-1; TCRdb gives TRBD2 as the D gene, but with no DNA this cannot be confirmed. There are 13 residues in the CDR3. Germline assignment: CDR1 DFQATT and CDR2 SNEGSKA (reference sequence). CDR3 sequence reads: CSAHSGRRNEQFF.

The V and J genes are TRBV5-1 and TRBJ2-7; TCRdb calls TRBD1, which cannot be checked without DNA. This CDR3 region has 15 residues. Germline V CDR1 and CDR2: SGHRS, YFSETQ. The CDR3: CASKLTTEQPYEQYF.

The chain combines TRBV5-6 with TRBJ1-1. CDR1 and CDR2 from the germline V gene are SGHDT and YYEEEE. The CDR3 totals 13 residues. Here the CDR3 reads CASSLFVNTEAFF. The full variable domain, in which reference TRBV5-6 and TRBJ1-1 provide the parts outside the CDR3, is DAGVTQSPTHLIKTRGQQVTLRCSPKSGHDTVSWYQQALGQGPQFIFQYYEEEERQRGNFPDRFSGHQFPNYSSELNVNALLLGDSALYLCASSLFVNTEAFFGQGTRLTVV.

The genes are TRBV5-1 and TRBJ2-1; the TRBD2 assignment by TCRdb is unverifiable without DNA. This CDR3 spans 14 amino acids. Per germline, CDR1 SGHRS and CDR2 YFSETQ. The CDR3 here is CASSLSVAGVEQFF.

The chain uses TRBV7-9 and TRBJ2-7; TCRdb's D gene call, TRBD2, goes unchecked for lack of DNA. The CDR3 is made up of 15 amino acids. The germline gives CDR1 SEHNR, CDR2 FQNEAQ (reference sequence). CDR3 residues: CASSSTTSWFREQYF.

The chain links TRBV12-3 or TRBV12-4 to TRBJ2-3. The CDR3 length is 14 residues. CDR3 protein: CASSKGTSTDTQYF.

This sequence joins TRBV11-2 and TRBJ2-7. This CDR3 comprises 13 residues. Germline V gene lookup returns CDR1 SGHAT and CDR2 FQNNGV. This CDR3 is CASSLTSYYEQYF.

This chain connects TRBV10-3 to TRBJ1-2; TCRdb proposes TRBD1, but this gene call is untestable without DNA. Per the germline V gene, CDR1 is ENHRY and CDR2 is SYGVKD. This CDR3 is 13 amino acids long. CDR3 amino acids: CAISGQGSNGYTF.

The rearrangement links TRBV27 to TRBJ2-5. Per the germline V gene, CDR1 is MNHEY and CDR2 is SMNVEV (reference sequence). The CDR3 runs 15 residues. CDR3 residues: CASSLGAAVGETQYF.

This chain joins TRBV3-1 and TRBJ2-7. From germline, CDR1 is LGHDT and CDR2 YNNKEL (reference sequence). The CDR3 is 12 residues long. CDR3 sequence reads: CASSPGRDEQYF.

J is TRBJ2-7 and V is TRBV4-2. This CDR3 contains 13 residues. Germline values: CDR1 LGHNA, CDR2 YNFKEQ. This CDR3 reads CASSQGLGYEQYF.

This chain connects TRBV6-1 to TRBJ2-6. The CDR3 contains 14 residues. Germline loops: CDR1 MNHNS, CDR2 SASEGT. CDR3 sequence reads: CASGRSSGANVLTF.

This chain uses TRBV9 with TRBJ2-1; TCRdb outputs TRBD1, but without DNA this stays unchecked. There are 15 residues in the CDR3. Germline assignment: CDR1 SGDLS and CDR2 YYNGEE. CDR3 loop: CASSVDPDRGNEQFF.

V and J are TRBV5-6 and TRBJ2-7. Germline V gene lookup returns CDR1 SGHDT and CDR2 YYEEEE. The CDR3 is 12 residues long. The CDR3 region is CASSQGTYEQYF.

CDR3 in amino acids: CSAPDRGNQPQHF. The chain couples TRBV20-1 to TRBJ1-5; TCRdb's D call, TRBD1, is unchecked because there is no DNA. Germline V gene sequence: CDR1 DFQATT, CDR2 SNEGSKA (reference sequence). The CDR3 totals 13 residues.

The chain has TRBV11-3 and TRBJ2-5; TCRdb reports TRBD1, a call that lacks DNA to check it against. Per the germline V gene, CDR1 is SGHNT and CDR2 is YENEEA. The CDR3 sequence is 15 residues long. The CDR3 is CASSLEVQGKQTQYF.